The source of this T cell receptor beta chain is a study of T cells in localized non-small cell lung cancer. Generated by immunoSEQ multiplex PCR, the TCRdb table keeps only in-frame clones and is missing some. The sample includes around 83,000 clones, about 87% seen only once; the top ten take 15%. Concerning this clone itself: Antigen: not known.

The study's findings and limits: Owing to sequencing of a solitary tumor region, heterogeneity cannot be discounted. Longer overall survival associated with higher blood T cell density; shorter survival with higher adjacent-lung clonality. In adjacent lung, a median around 50 of the top 100 tumor clones were found. There was higher T cell clonality in uninvolved adjacent lung than in tumor, and it was highest there.

Trimming cost V 1 base and J 8 bases; bases outside gene matches: 12. In germline, CDR1 is SGHNT, CDR2 YYREEE (reference sequence). There are 17 residues in the CDR3. This sequence joins TRBV5-4 and TRBJ2-1, with 10 bases matching TRBD2. The specimen comprised peripheral blood, sampled before any cancer treatment. This TCR came from a man aged 40 to 70 with stage I squamous cell lung carcinoma. The CDR3 DNA follows: TGTGCCAGCAGCTTGAGGTCTAGCGGGGGATCCGGCGATGAGCAGTTCTTC. Amino acids: CASSLRSSGGSGDEQFF. The whole variable domain, filled in from reference TRBV5-4 and TRBJ2-1, reads ETGVTQSPTHLIKTRGQQVTLRCSSQSGHNTVSWYQQALGQGPQFIFQYYREEENGRGNFPPRFSGLQFPNYSSELNVNALELDDSALYLCASSLRSSGGSGDEQFFGPGTRLTVL.